This T cell receptor (beta chain) comes out of a study of cytomegalovirus exposure and HLA in healthy donors (dated 2017 in TCRdb). About the full investigation: An earlier analysis of roughly 570 of the donors reported approximately 280 Gb of sequence data and some 110 million unique TCR beta sequences obtained from some 200 million T cells. Approximately 300 gigabases of sequencing data and tens of millions of unique TCR sequences were included in an early release covering several hundred HLA-typed donors. Of the 300 to 500 genotyped donors, 75% to 85% were placed in the genetic ancestry cluster associated with self-reported Caucasian donors. The study was designed to test whether signatures of past pathogen exposure could be identified by cataloging public T cell receptors. The study used immunosequencing to profile the T cell repertoires of approximately 630 subjects and linked those repertoires to cytomegalovirus serostatus. In addition to the first cohort of around 670 subjects, a separate validation cohort of 120 different subjects was used. To predict cytomegalovirus infection status, the study combined high-throughput TCR immunosequencing, statistical association of individual TCRs with disease status, and machine learning. To study patterns of TCR occurrence, a later analysis re-analyzed previously published TCR beta repertoires from 666 donors and added high-resolution HLA genotyping. Rather than using new phenotypic data, the later analysis identified candidate immune exposures from TCR beta sequences and from how often those sequences occurred across donors. An earlier analysis of several hundred of the donors applied high-throughput TCR beta sequencing to assess whether each TCR beta V gene segment acted as functional or pseudogenic. Alongside the repertoire data, information on donor age, sex, ethnicity and CMV serostatus was compiled. A later genetic analysis used genome-wide SNP genotypes for about 55% of the 666 donors, treating that subset as a discovery cohort. All discovery cohort repertoires had been generated using a single sequencing platform. HLA typing included class I and class II loci at four-digit resolution. The number of typed donors differed by locus: roughly 620-630 for A, B, C, DRB1 and DQB1; 522 for DQA1; some 610 for DPA1; and some 470 for DPB1. Roughly five DR-DQ haplotypes were handled as single units for association and clustering, since linkage in the cohort was strong. Among a few hundred genotyped donors of the cohort, an average of 235,054 unique TCR beta nucleotide sequences were sequenced per donor, roughly a sixth of them non-productive.

What the research found in general, with its limitations: The only immune exposure information available for the cohort was CMV serostatus. Compared with the roughly 720-donor mean, donors in an Asian-associated ancestry cluster had fewer N-insertions in productive TCRs, according to a later genetic analysis. A later analysis found that TCR association rates varied across HLA loci, with DRB1 alleles showing the most associated TCRs and HLA-C alleles the fewest. Across donors, most TCR sequences were observed very rarely, whereas some public TCRs were present in many individuals. Correlated functional status among segregating V segments might reflect linkage disequilibrium, but an unknown experimental factor could not be ruled out. The authors suggested that the approach could potentially be generalized to other disease states and immunological phenotypes. This cohort had only TCR beta chains sequenced, and the lack of alpha or paired-chain data limited which features could be detected. V-gene and J-gene trimming of TCR beta chains was associated with a missense DCLRE1C variant in a later genetic analysis, and the association was replicated in an independent cohort. The classifier was reported to diagnose cytomegalovirus status with high specificity and sensitivity in both the original cohort and the validation cohort. A cluster of highly shared sequence variants was judged likely to be a technical artifact of the sequencing pipeline. Assigning TCR associations to individual alleles was difficult when HLA alleles, especially DR and DQ, strongly co-occurred. Several of the top co-occurrence clusters appeared to be linked to parvovirus B19, influenza, CMV and Epstein-Barr virus, according to a later analysis. A further reported finding was that TCR beta sequences accurately predicted the HLA-A and HLA-B alleles for most subjects in the first cohort. At a false discovery rate of 0.05, a later analysis linked roughly 17,000 TCR beta sequences to specific HLA alleles. A total of 150 or so TCR beta chains were listed by the study as associated with cytomegalovirus. A few of the identified cytomegalovirus-associated TCR beta chains were confirmed in vitro to be specific for cytomegalovirus antigens. Because the 87-base-pair reads could not distinguish some IMGT-functional V segments, including TRBV6-2 and TRBV6-3, those segments were excluded. The earlier analysis of 450 to 700 of the donors excluded seventeen rarely observed V segments, including chromosome 9 orphons, because counts were too low. A later analysis found that most CMV-associated TCR beta chains appeared HLA-restricted, with HLA associations seemingly driven largely by CMV exposure. HLA typing was unavailable for some donors at each locus, so association tests used only the typed subset. In a later analysis, HLA-associated TCR beta chains showed more clonal expansion and lower generation probabilities than non-associated chains that were equally common. The presence/absence analyses assumed that sequencing depth was roughly uniform across donors, and that assumption may not be true. An earlier analysis of around 500 of the donors showed that most TCR beta V segments appeared in productive rearrangements either about 87% or about 30% of the time, which broadly matched IMGT annotations.

In total, 666 healthy bone marrow donors made up the cohort. All cohort members were sampled while nominally healthy, although unrecorded immune exposures were likely present. The donor tested CMV seronegative and was one of the 352 seronegative cohort members. A peripheral blood sample was collected from each donor, and TCR beta sequencing was performed on peripheral blood mononuclear cells. Genomic DNA was extracted from the blood cell samples with the Qiagen DNeasy Blood Extraction Kit. Comments on this clone: The clone's antigen remains unknown. Per-base qualities were not stored, and no clone one base away is much larger.

Its CDR3 holds 14 amino acids, cysteine through phenylalanine. CDR3 DNA only is kept here, 42 bases in frame from base 1. The germline V gene gives CDR1 as SGHTA and CDR2 as FQGNSA. At the junction V is shortened by 2 bases and J by 2 bases, with 7 bases in between. Libraries were made using the immunoSEQ multiplex PCR assay. A mixture of 60 forward primers for TCR Vbeta segments and 13 reverse primers for TCR Jbeta segments was used in the multiplex PCR. A multiplex PCR assay on genomic DNA amplified the CDR3 region of rearranged TCR beta genes. Amplified TCR beta libraries were sequenced as 87-base-pair reads on the Illumina HiSeq System. The paper's data handling went like this. A later analysis counted about 82 million unique TCR beta chains across the 640 or so repertoires, and around 9.9 million of these chains were shared by at least two donors. To remove PCR and sequencing errors, raw reads were error-corrected and collapsed into unique sequences using a nearest-neighbor algorithm that merged closely related sequences. Alignment of CDR3 sequences to IMGT reference sequences was used to assign V, D and J gene segments. For a sequence to be retained, a match of at least six nucleotides to both a V gene segment and a J gene segment was required. A rearrangement was called productive if the CDR3 had no stop codons and remained in frame with V and J, and every other rearrangement was called non-productive. Following IMGT convention, CDR3 was defined as the stretch from the second conserved V-encoded cysteine up to the conserved J-encoded phenylalanine. Sequences without an unambiguous match to a single V gene segment were excluded from the earlier analysis of 500 to 700 of the donors. An earlier analysis of several hundred of the donors called V segments functional above 56.7% productive rearrangements and segregating when the between-donor standard deviation exceeded 5%. A statistical classification framework was developed to diagnose cytomegalovirus status using the catalog of TCR beta chain sequences. In a later analysis, TCR nucleotide sequences were compared against IMGT/GENE-DB human TR gene sequences so that V and J genes could be assigned. In a later analysis, CDR3 sequences and most-parsimonious VDJ recombination scenarios were assigned using the TCRdist pipeline. In a later analysis, every TCR beta chain was defined by the combination of its CDR3 amino acid sequence and its V-gene family, and reads without a unique V-gene family were dropped. To address suspected cross-contamination and a sequencing artifact, a later analysis removed a few hundred highly shared, low-generation-probability nucleotide sequences. For each public chain, a later analysis derived a clonal expansion index from normalized ranks of inferred template counts within each repertoire. A later analysis computed generation probabilities with a VDJ recombination model fitted to out-of-frame rearrangements, and checked the results against IGoR. In a later analysis, hypergeometric tests were used to score TCR-TCR, TCR-HLA and TCR-CMV co-occurrence, with a repertoire-size bias correction applied to TCR pairs. False discovery rates were estimated in a later analysis by permuting HLA or CMV assignments 20 times. In a later analysis, co-occurring TCRs were grouped using DBSCAN, and TCRdist sequence similarity was added for clustering within HLA-allele-positive subsets. Co-occurrence clustering excluded repertoires with fewer than 30,000 or more than 120,000 public chains, plus five with anomalous nucleotide sharing. TCRdb's version of the immuneACCESS table is confined to in-frame rearrangements and falls short of the full clone set. An unresolved V gene accounts for under half of the shortfall where checked; the remainder is of unknown origin. For V, J and clone size, that table is used; D and trimming come from the DNA. Within this sample are about 190,000 clones, with 80% to 90% of them counted one time only. The top ten clonotypes cover 2% to 2.5% of the sample.

Recombination connected TRBV7-2 to TRBJ2-1; TRBD2 is perhaps the D gene, given 6 matching bases. Specimen: PBMCs. This receptor was taken from a male donor in good health and CMV-seronegative. The DNA sequence follows: TGTGCCAGCAGCTTAAGGACTACCTACAATGAGCAGTTCTTC. It is translated as CASSLRTTYNEQFF.